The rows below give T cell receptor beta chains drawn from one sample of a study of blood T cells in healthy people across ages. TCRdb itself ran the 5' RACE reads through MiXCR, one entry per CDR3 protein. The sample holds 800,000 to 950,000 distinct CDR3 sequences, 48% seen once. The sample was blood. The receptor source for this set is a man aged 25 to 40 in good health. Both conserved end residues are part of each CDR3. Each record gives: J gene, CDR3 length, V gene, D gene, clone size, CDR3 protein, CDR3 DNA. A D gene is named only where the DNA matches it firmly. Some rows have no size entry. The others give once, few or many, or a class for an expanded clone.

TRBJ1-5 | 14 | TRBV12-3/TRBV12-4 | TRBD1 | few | CASGGTELNQPQHF | TGTGCCAGTGGGGGGACAGAGTTAAATCAGCCCCAGCATTTT
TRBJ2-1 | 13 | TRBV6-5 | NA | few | CASRKRGYNEQFF | TGTGCCAGCAGAAAACGGGGTTACAATGAGCAGTTCTTC
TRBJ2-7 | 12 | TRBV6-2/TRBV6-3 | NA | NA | CASSYLGEEQYF | TGTGCCAGCAGTTACCTGGGGGAAGAGCAGTACTTC
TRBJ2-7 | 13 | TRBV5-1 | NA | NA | CANSLVLGVEQYF | TGCGCCAACAGCTTGGTTTTAGGTGTCGAGCAGTACTTC
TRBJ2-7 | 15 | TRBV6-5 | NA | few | CASSYQYRSSYEQYF | TGTGCCAGCAGTTACCAATACAGGAGCTCCTACGAGCAGTACTTC
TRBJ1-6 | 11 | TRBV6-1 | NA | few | CASNYNSPLHF | TGTGCCAGCAACTATAATTCACCCCTCCACTTT
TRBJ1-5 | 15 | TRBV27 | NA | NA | CASSLTPLSNQPQHF | TGTGCCAGCAGTTTAACCCCTCTTAGCAATCAGCCCCAGCATTTT
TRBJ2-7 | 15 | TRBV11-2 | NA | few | CASSLEAASSYEQYF | TGTGCCAGCAGCTTAGAGGCGGCTAGCTCCTACGAGCAGTACTTC
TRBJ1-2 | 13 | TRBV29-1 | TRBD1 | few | CSAGQDSLDGYTF | TGCAGCGCCGGACAGGATAGTTTGGATGGCTACACCTTC
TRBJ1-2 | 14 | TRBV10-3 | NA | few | CAISFGRVNYGYTF | TGTGCCATCAGCTTCGGACGGGTTAACTATGGCTACACCTTC
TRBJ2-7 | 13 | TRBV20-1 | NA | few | CSAREAGPYEQYF | TGCAGTGCTAGGGAGGCAGGGCCCTACGAGCAGTACTTC
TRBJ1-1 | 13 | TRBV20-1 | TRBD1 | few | CSALGDRESEAFF | TGCAGTGCCCTAGGAGACAGGGAGTCTGAAGCTTTCTTT
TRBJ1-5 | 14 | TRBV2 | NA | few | CASSGNTVNQPQHF | TGTGCCAGCAGTGGTAACACAGTCAATCAGCCCCAGCATTTT
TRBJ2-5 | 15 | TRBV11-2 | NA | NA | CASSLDLTPQETQYF | TGTGCCAGCAGCTTAGATCTGACGCCCCAAGAGACCCAGTACTTC
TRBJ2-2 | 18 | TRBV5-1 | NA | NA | CASSSQPHGTQVPGELFF | TGCGCCAGCAGCTCCCAACCGCATGGGACGCAAGTACCCGGGGAGCTGTTTTTT
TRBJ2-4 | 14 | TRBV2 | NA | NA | CACIIGTEKNIQYF | TGTGCCTGCATTATCGGGACGGAGAAAAACATTCAGTACTTC
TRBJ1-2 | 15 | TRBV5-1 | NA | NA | CTSSLDSQAHYGYTF | TGCACCAGCAGCTTGGACAGCCAGGCCCACTATGGCTACACCTTC
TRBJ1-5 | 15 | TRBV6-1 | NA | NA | CASSIYQGPDQPQHF | TGTGCCAGCAGTATTTATCAGGGGCCCGATCAGCCCCAGCATTTT
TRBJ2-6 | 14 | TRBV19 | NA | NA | CASSIDRGANVLTF | TGTGCCAGTAGTATAGACAGGGGGGCCAACGTCCTGACTTTC
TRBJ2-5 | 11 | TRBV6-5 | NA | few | CASRFIETQYF | TGTGCCAGCAGATTCATAGAGACCCAGTACTTC
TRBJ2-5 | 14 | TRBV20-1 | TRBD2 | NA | CSARELAGIWEQYF | TGCAGTGCTAGAGAACTAGCGGGGATATGGGAGCAGTACTTC
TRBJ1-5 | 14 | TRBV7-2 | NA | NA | CASSARQTDQPQHF | TGTGCCAGCAGCGCCCGACAGACTGATCAGCCCCAGCATTTT
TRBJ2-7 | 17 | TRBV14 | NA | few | CASSQEIDPWPPYEQYF | TGTGCCAGCAGCCAAGAAATAGACCCGTGGCCCCCCTACGAGCAGTACTTC
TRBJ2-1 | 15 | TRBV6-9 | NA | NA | CASTRGLCPYNEQFF | TGTGCCAGCACCCGAGGGCTTTGCCCCTACAATGAGCAGTTCTTC
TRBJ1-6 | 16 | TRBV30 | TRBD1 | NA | CAWAGQGARVDSPLHF | TGTGCCTGGGCGGGACAGGGGGCTCGAGTAGATTCACCCCTCCACTTT
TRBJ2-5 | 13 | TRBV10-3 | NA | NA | CAITRASGETQYF | TGTGCCATCACCCGGGCCTCCGGAGAGACCCAGTACTTC
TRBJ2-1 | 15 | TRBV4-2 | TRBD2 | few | CASSQDRGGRGEQFF | TGTGCCAGCAGCCAAGATCGGGGGGGCCGGGGTGAGCAGTTCTTC
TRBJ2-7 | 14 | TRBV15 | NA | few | CATSRDRQSYEQYF | TGTGCCACCAGCAGAGATAGGCAGAGCTACGAGCAGTACTTC
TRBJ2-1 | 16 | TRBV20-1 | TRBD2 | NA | CSALDPLAGNYNEQFF | TGCAGTGCGCTAGACCCGCTAGCGGGCAACTACAATGAGCAGTTCTTC
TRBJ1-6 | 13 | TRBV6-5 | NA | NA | CASTPREREALHF | TGTGCCAGCACCCCTCGGGAGAGGGAGGCCCTCCACTTT
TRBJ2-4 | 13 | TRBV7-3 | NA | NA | CASSLTGGDIQYF | TGTGCCAGCAGCTTAACGGGGGGAGACATTCAGTACTTC
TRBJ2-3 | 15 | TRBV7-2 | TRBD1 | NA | CASSFEGQITDTQYF | TGTGCCAGCAGCTTTGAGGGACAGATCACAGATACGCAGTATTTT
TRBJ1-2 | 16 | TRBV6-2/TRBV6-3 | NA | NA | CASSPRGQWPHYGYTF | TGTGCCAGCAGCCCTAGAGGACAGTGGCCTCACTATGGCTACACCTTC
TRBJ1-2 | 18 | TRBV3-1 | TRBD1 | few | CASSQLGTGPRGNYGYTF | TGTGCCAGCAGCCAATTGGGGACAGGGCCGAGGGGTAACTATGGCTACACCTTC
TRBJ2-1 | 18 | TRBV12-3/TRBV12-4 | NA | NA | CASSFMGSDGVYDNEQFF | TGTGCCAGCAGTTTCATGGGGTCTGACGGGGTTTACGACAATGAGCAGTTCTTC
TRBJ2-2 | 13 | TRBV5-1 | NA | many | CASSLGNTGELFF | TGTGCCAGCAGCTTAGGGAACACCGGGGAGCTGTTTTTT
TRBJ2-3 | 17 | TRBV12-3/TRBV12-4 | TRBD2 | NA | CASRRLSLAEITDTQYF | TGTGCCAGCAGACGTCTGTCCCTAGCGGAGATCACAGATACGCAGTATTTT
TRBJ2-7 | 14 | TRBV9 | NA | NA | CTSSPRTGIDEQYF | TGTACCAGCAGCCCCAGGACCGGAATAGACGAGCAGTACTTC
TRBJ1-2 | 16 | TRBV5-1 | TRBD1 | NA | CASGLAISGTVDGYTF | TGCGCCAGCGGCTTGGCCATTTCCGGGACAGTTGACGGCTACACCTTC
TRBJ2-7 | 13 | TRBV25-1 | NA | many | CASSEAQPYEQYF | TGTGCCAGCAGTGAAGCACAGCCCTACGAGCAGTACTTC
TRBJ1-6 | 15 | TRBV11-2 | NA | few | CASSLDLVGNSPLHF | TGTGCCAGCAGCTTAGATCTAGTCGGAAATTCACCCCTCCACTTT
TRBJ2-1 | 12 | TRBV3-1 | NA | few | CASSKGGNEQFF | TGTGCCAGCAGCAAAGGGGGTAATGAGCAGTTCTTC
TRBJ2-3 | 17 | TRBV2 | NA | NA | CASSDRPFGLSTDAQYF | TGTGCCAGCAGTGATCGGCCTTTCGGCCTAAGCACAGATGCGCAGTATTTT
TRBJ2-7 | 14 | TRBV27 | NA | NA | CASRPGQTIYEQYF | TGTGCCAGCAGACCCGGACAGACTATCTACGAGCAGTACTTC
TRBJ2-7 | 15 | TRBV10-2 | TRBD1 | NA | CASSANRGNSYEQYF | TGCGCCAGCAGCGCCAACAGGGGCAACTCCTACGAGCAGTACTTC